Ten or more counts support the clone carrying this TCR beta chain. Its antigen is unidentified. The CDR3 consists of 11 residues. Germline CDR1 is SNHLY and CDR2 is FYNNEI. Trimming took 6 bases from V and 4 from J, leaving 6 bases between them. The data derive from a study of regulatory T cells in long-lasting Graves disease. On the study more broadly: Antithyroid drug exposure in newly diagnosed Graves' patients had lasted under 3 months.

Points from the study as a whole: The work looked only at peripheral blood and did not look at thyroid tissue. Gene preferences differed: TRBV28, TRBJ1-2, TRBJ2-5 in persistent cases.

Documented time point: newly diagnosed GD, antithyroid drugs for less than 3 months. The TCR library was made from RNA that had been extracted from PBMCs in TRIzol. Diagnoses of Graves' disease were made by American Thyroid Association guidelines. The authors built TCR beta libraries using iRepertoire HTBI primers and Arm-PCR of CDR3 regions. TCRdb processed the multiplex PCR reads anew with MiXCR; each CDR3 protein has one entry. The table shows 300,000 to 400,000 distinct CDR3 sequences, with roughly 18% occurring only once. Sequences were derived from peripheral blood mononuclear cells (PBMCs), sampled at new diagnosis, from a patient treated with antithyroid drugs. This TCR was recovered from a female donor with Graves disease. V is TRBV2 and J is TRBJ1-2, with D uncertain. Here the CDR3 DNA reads TGTGCCAGCAGCTGGGGCTATGGCTACACCTTC. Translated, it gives CASSWGYGYTF.